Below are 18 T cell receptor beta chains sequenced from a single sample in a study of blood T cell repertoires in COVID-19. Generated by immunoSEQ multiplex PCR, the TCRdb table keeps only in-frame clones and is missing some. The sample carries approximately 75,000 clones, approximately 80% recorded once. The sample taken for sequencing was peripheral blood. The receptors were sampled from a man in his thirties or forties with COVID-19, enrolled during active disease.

The CDR3 loop reads CASSNFGELFF. CDR3 DNA: TGTGCCAGCAGCAACTTCGGGGAGCTGTTTTTT. The chain links TRBV6-5 to TRBJ2-2; D unclear. CDR1 and CDR2 (germline): MNHEY, SVGAGI. The CDR3 spans 11 residues. The germline V and J ends were trimmed by 6 bases and 7 bases, with 6 bases remaining between them.

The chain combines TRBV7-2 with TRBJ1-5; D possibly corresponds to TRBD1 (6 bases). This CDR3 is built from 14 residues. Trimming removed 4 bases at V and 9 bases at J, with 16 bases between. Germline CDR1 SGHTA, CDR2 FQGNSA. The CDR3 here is CASSSGQSLGPQHF. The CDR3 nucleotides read TGTGCCAGCAGCTCCGGACAGAGCCTGGGGCCCCAGCATTTT.

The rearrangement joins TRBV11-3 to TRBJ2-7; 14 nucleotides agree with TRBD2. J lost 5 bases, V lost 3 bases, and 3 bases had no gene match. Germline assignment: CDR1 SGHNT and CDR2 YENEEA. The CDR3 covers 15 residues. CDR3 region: CASSLGTSGSDEQYF. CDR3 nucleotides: TGTGCCAGCAGCTTGGGGACTAGCGGGAGTGACGAGCAGTACTTC.

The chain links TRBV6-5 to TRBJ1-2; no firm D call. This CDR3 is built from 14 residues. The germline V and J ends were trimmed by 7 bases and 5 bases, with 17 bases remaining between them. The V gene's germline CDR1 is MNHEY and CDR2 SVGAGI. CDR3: CASTHTDAGYGYTF. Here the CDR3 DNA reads TGTGCCAGCACTCATACGGATGCGGGGTATGGCTACACCTTC.

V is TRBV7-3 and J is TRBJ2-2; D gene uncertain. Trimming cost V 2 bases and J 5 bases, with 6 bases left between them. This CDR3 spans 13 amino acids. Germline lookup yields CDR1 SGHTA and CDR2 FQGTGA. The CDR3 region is CASSLVRTGELFF. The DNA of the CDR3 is TGTGCCAGCAGCTTAGTGAGGACCGGGGAGCTGTTTTTT. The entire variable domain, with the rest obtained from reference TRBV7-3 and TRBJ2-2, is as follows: GAGVSQTPSNKVTEKGKYVELRCDPISGHTALYWYRQSLGQGPEFLIYFQGTGAADDSGLPNDRFFAVRPEGSVSTLKIQRTERGDSAVYLCASSLVRTGELFFGEGSRLTVL.

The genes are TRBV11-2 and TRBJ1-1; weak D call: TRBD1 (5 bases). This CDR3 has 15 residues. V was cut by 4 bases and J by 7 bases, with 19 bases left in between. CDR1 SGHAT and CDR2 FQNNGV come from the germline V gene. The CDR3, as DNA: TGTGCCAGCAGCTCTCCCGTGGGGGGGTGGGGTGAAGCTTTCTTT. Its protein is CASSSPVGGWGEAFF.

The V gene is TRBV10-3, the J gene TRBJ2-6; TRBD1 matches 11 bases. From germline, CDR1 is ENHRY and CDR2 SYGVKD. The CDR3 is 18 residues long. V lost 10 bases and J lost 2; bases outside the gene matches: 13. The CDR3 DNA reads TGTGCCACCAGGGGACAGGGGGTCCGAGTGGCTGGGGCCAACGTCCTGACTTTC. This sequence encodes CATRGQGVRVAGANVLTF.

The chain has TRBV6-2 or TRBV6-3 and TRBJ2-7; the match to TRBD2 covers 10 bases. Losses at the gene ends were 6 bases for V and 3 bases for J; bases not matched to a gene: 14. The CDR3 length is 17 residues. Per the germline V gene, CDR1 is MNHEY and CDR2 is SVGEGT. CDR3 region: CASSPSGSPPLVYEQYF. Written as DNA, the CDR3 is TGTGCCAGCAGCCCTAGCGGGAGCCCCCCACTCGTCTACGAGCAGTACTTC.

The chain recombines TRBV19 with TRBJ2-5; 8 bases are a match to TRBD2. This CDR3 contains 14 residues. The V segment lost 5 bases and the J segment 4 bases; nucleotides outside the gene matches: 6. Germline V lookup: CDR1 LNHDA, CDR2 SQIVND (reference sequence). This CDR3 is CASSSSGSGETQYF. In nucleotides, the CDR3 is TGTGCCAGTAGTTCCAGCGGGAGTGGAGAGACCCAGTACTTC.

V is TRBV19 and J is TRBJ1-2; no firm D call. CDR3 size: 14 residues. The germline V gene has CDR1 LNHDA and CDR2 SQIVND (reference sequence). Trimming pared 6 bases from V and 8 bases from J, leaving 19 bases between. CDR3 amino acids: CASSDGPDGFGYTF. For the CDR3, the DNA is TGTGCCAGTAGCGACGGTCCCGACGGGTTCGGCTACACCTTC.

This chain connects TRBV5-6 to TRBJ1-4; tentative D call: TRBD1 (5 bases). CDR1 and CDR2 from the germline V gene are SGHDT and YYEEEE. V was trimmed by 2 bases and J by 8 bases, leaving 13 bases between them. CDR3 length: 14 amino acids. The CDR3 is CASSFGHDPEKLFF. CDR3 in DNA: TGTGCCAGCAGCTTCGGACACGATCCCGAAAAACTGTTTTTT.

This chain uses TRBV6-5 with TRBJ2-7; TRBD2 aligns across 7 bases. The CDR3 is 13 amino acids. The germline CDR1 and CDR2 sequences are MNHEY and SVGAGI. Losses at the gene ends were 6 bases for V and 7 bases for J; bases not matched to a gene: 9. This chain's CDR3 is CASSEAGVREQYF. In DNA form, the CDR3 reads TGTGCCAGCAGCGAGGCGGGGGTCCGGGAGCAGTACTTC.

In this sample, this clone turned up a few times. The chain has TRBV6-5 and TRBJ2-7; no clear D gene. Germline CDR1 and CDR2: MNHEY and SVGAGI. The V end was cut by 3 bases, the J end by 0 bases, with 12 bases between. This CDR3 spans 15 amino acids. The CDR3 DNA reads TGTGCCAGCAGTTATTCTCGGGTCCCCTCCTACGAGCAGTACTTC. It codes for CASSYSRVPSYEQYF.

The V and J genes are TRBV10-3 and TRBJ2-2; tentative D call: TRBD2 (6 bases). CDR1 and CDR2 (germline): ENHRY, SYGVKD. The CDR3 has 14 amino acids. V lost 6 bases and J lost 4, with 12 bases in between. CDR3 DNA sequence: TGTGCCATCAGCCCCGGGACTTCCACCGGGGAGCTGTTTTTT. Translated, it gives CAISPGTSTGELFF.

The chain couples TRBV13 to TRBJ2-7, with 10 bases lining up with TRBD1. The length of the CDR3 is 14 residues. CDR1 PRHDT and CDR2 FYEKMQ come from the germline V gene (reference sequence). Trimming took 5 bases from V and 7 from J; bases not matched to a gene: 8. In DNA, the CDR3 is TGTGCCAGCAGCGGACGACAGGGGGCGAGAGAGCAGTACTTC. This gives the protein CASSGRQGAREQYF.

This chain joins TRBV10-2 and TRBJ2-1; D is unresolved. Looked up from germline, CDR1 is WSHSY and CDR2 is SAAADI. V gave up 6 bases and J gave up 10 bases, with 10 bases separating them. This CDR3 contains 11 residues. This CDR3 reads CASSLSVEQFF. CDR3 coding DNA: TGCGCCAGCAGCTTATCGGTCGAGCAGTTCTTC.

The CDR3 is CSVEGLASNEQFF. The CDR3 DNA follows: TGCAGCGTTGAGGGACTAGCAAGCAATGAGCAGTTCTTC. This chain links TRBV29-1 with TRBJ2-1; 9 nucleotides match TRBD2. CDR1 is SQVTM, CDR2 ANQGSEA, per germline. This CDR3 spans 13 amino acids. V shed 3 bases, J shed 6 bases, and the junction held 3 bases outside the gene matches.

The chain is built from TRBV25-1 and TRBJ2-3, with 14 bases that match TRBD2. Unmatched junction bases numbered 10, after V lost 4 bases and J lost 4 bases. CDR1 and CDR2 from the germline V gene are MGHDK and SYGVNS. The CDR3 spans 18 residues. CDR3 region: CASSAILGLAGGPDTQYF. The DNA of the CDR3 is TGTGCCAGCAGTGCCATCCTCGGACTAGCGGGAGGCCCAGATACGCAGTATTTT.